This TCR beta chain was found in a study of T-cell memory formation after mild COVID-19. TCRdb ran MiXCR on the 5' RACE reads and lists one entry per CDR3 protein. This repertoire shows tens of thousands of distinct CDR3 sequences, over 9% found once; its top ten account for 10% to 15%. This clonotype was observed at least ten times. What it recognizes is unknown. Germline loops: CDR1 KGHSH, CDR2 LQKENI. CDR3 length: 14 residues. V was pared by 8 bases and J by 0 bases, with 14 bases between. Study-wide findings and caveats: Clones from the second wave (peaking day 37) had unconfirmed SARS-CoV-2 specificity.

Specimen: PBMCs or a T cell subset sorted from them (not recorded which). V and J are TRBV18 and TRBJ2-7; the D is unclear. This sequence was found in an adult woman who had mild COVID-19 (a few samples of this study predate the infection). Cell type and time point are not known. DNA of the CDR3: TGTGCCAGCCAGCTTGGGCGGAGCTCCTACGAGCAGTACTTC. Translation: CASQLGRSSYEQYF.